The rows below give T cell receptor beta chains drawn from one sample of a study of T cell responses to AZD1222 COVID-19 vaccine. Clones were sequenced by immunoSEQ multiplex PCR, and TCRdb holds only the in-frame ones, with some missing. The repertoire holds 100,000 to 140,000 clones, with roughly nine tenths as singletons. The material was peripheral blood, obtained on day 0 of AZD1222 vaccination. The source of these receptors is an adult in good health. Both conserved end residues are part of each CDR3. The size of a clone is reported for some rows only, either as once, few or many, or as a class for expanded clones.

clone_size	j_call	v_call	cdr3_aa
-	TRBJ1-5	TRBV15	CATSSAAGGRFFQPQHF
-	TRBJ1-5	TRBV3-1/TRBV3-2	CASSPRHLQPQHF
-	TRBJ2-3	TRBV24-1	CAISSGSPTDTQYF
-	TRBJ1-1	TRBV5-4	CASSAGQRDTEAFF
-	TRBJ1-4	TRBV4-3	CASSRELRTEKLFF
once	TRBJ2-2	TRBV19	CASSIVGLADTGELFF
-	TRBJ2-7	TRBV7-2	CASSYDPYEQYF
-	TRBJ2-7	TRBV29-1	CSVEVGGPGEQYF
few	TRBJ1-1	TRBV4-2	CASSQDTRNTEAFF
-	TRBJ2-7	TRBV4-2	CASSQDPGVPSEQYF
-	TRBJ1-1	TRBV3-1/TRBV3-2	CASSLANTWTTEAFF
-	TRBJ1-5	TRBV23-1	CASSQATGNTVQPQHF
once	TRBJ2-7	TRBV30	CAWRAGEKQYF
once	TRBJ1-1	TRBV19	CASSIGLSGTEAFF
-	TRBJ1-5	TRBV30	CAWSYRSNQPQHF
-	TRBJ1-4	TRBV18	CASSPPQIGEKLFF
-	TRBJ2-7	TRBV30	CAWSPGTGGMGQYF
-	TRBJ1-3	TRBV5-6	CASSHTGAVSIYF
-	TRBJ1-6	TRBV18	CASSPPSQGSSALHF
-	TRBJ2-7	TRBV15	CATSRDWGLSTPQYF
-	TRBJ1-6	TRBV21-1	CASSKEGGISPLHF
few	TRBJ2-7	TRBV18	CASSPGTGITYEQYF
-	TRBJ1-2	TRBV7-9	CASSDGTGYYGYTF
-	TRBJ2-7	TRBV5-1	CASSENYEQYF
-	TRBJ1-4	TRBV6-5	CASSWTVLNEKLFF
-	TRBJ2-1	TRBV21-1	CASSKEGKGSYNEQFF
-	TRBJ1-6	TRBV2	CASRSPGRDSPLHF
-	TRBJ1-1	TRBV28	CASSRDGNTEAFF
-	TRBJ2-7	TRBV11-1	CASSPIAGGFYEQYF
-	TRBJ2-4	TRBV27	CATNPGGSKNIQYF
-	TRBJ2-5	TRBV10-2	CASSESETQYF
-	TRBJ1-5	TRBV27	CASSLSEGQPQHF
-	TRBJ2-1	TRBV7-9	CASSLRLGEINEQFF
few	TRBJ1-1	TRBV19	CASSIGSVNTEAFF
few	TRBJ2-1	TRBV19	CASSFTSGDYNEQFF
-	TRBJ2-1	TRBV12-5	CASGLVLSVLAGGPSYNEQFF
-	TRBJ2-6	TRBV9	CASSPNPTSDFRSGANVLTF
-	TRBJ1-5	TRBV7-8	CASSLGGQGGGWPQHF
-	TRBJ1-1	TRBV27	CASTPVPGGSYVNTEAFF
-	TRBJ2-7	TRBV7-2	CASSSSGTVVYEQYF
-	TRBJ2-3	TRBV5-1	CASSRQFGTDTQYF
-	TRBJ1-1	TRBV27	CASSLTGQGFEAFF
-	TRBJ2-1	TRBV4-3	CASSQVGLGNNEQFF
once	TRBJ1-2	TRBV18	CASSPPGGNYGYTF
-	TRBJ1-6	TRBV18	CASSPPRTGGRNSPLHF
-	TRBJ2-3	TRBV6-2/TRBV6-3	CASSYGTSGPDTQYF
-	TRBJ2-1	TRBV4-1	CASSQVDLGGLGPNEQFF
-	TRBJ1-2	TRBV29-1	CSVVGRDNYGYTF
-	TRBJ1-1	TRBV3-1/TRBV3-2	CASSQNGENTEAFF
-	TRBJ1-1	TRBV11-3	CASSTDGGTEAFF
-	TRBJ1-1	TRBV27	CASSFQGRSFF
-	TRBJ2-7	TRBV7-9	CASSPPGQNYEQYF
-	TRBJ1-1	TRBV6-5	CASSNTGSTEAFF
once	TRBJ1-1	TRBV25-1	CASSGPGRRNTEAFF
-	TRBJ1-6	TRBV3-1/TRBV3-2	CASSQGAYNSPLHF